This T cell receptor beta chain was sequenced in a study of response to subunit inactivated influenza vaccine. TCRdb analysed the RT-PCR reads with MiXCR anew, one entry per CDR3 protein. The repertoire holds hundreds of thousands of distinct CDR3 sequences, with less than 8% as singletons. This clonotype has ten or more counts. The CDR3 runs 15 residues. Losses at the gene ends were 1 base for V and 6 bases for J; bases not matched to a gene: 7. The V gene's germline CDR1 is SGHTA and CDR2 FQGNSA. The receptor was isolated from a man aged 50 to 69 who received an inactivated influenza vaccine. The sequenced sample was PBMCs from blood, obtained roughly 24 months after vaccination. The chain couples TRBV7-2 to TRBJ2-3, with 7 bases aligning to TRBD2. Here the CDR3 DNA reads TGTGCCAGCAGCTTAGTAGGCGGGGGTTCGGATACGCAGTATTTT. This sequence encodes CASSLVGGGSDTQYF.